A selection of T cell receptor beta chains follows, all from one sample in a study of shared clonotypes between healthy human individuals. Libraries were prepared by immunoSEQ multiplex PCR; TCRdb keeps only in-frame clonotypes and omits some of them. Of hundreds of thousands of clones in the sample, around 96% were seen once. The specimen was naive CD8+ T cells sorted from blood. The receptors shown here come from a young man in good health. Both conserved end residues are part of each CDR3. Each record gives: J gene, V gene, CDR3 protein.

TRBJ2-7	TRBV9	CASSEEPAYEQYF
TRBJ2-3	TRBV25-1	CASSASLANTDTQYF
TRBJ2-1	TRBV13	CASSSPPLAGLSSYNEQFF
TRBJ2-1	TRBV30	CAWSALLADNEQFF
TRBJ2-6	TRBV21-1	CASSRGRDRGLCDKISGANVLTF
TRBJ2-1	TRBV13	CASSLKYERWDNEQFF
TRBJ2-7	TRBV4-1	CASSPTAGLREQYF
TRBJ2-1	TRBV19	CASNLAGGVEQFF
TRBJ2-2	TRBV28	CASSFFGGSTGELFF
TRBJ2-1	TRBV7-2	CASSLDGARSYNEQFF
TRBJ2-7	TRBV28	CASRIEGTGAYEQYF
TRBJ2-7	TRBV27	CASSLGNEQYF
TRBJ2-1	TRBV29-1	CSSIPAAEGTYNEQFF
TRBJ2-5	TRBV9	CASRVQGHLHF
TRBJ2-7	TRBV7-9	CASGPVLAGVGYEQYF
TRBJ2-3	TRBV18	CASSPSDTATDTQYF
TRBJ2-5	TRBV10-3	CAISELESSKETQYF
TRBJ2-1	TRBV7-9	CASSFLDTEQFF
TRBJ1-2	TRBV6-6	CASSYSPGQGLYTF
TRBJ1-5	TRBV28	CASSSFGGRQPQHF
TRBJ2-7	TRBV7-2	CASSSGTSGRALREQYF
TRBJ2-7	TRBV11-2	CASSLEGAYDKSYEQYF
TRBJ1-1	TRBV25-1	CASRSRVGLNTEAFF
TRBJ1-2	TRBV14	CASSLRDRGSYGYTF
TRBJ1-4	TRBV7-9	CASSRPTSGKLFF
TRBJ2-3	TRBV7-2	CASSPGTSGPIAQAQYF
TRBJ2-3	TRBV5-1	CASRLFGTGGVDTQYF
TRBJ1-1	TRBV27	CASMTRGVPNTEAFF
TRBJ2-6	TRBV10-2	CASIGWTGVTGANVLTF
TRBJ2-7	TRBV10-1	CACRRGIYEQYF
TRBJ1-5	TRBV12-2	CASRLVCGNQPQHF
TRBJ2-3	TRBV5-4	CASSEGQEITDTQYF
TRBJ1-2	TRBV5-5	CASSLESWDLGYGYTF
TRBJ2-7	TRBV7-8	CASSSHQTGLGLASYEQYF
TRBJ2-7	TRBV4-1	CASSHQTGREQYF
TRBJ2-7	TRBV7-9	CASSDPSGSKYF
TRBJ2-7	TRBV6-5	CASSSQGYEQYF
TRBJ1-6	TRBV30	CAWSSGTGGYNSPLHF
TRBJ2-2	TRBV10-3	CAISRMRRESTGELFF
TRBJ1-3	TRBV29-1	CSVDYGGNTIYF
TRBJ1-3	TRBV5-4	CASSPRTGTANTIYF
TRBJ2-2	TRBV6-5	CASRTARELFF
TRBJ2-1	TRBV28	CASRTGLEQFF
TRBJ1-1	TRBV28	CASSMIQATNTEAFF
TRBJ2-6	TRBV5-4	CASSLIESGANVLTF
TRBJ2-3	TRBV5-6	CASRSAGPGVSTDTQYF